The 9 T cell receptor beta chains reported below all come from one sample, sequenced in a study of shared clonotypes between healthy human individuals. Clones were read by immunoSEQ multiplex PCR, and TCRdb kept only the in-frame ones, dropping some. Of roughly 650,000 clones in the sample, about 96% were seen once. The sequencing sample was made of naive CD4+ T cells sorted from blood. Subset of the sample: CD45RA+ positively selected. The receptors come from a woman in her 30s in good health.

The count of this clone is one. The V and J genes are TRBV28 and TRBJ1-1; TRBD1 is a possible D gene (5 bases). Trimming removed 1 base from V and 10 bases from J, with 13 bases in between. Germline V lookup: CDR1 MDHEN, CDR2 SYDVKM. The CDR3 sequence is 13 residues long. CDR3 bases: TGTGCCAGCAGTTTATTGACAGACTCCATAGCTTTCTTT. Translation gives CASSLLTDSIAFF.

This chain joins TRBV28 and TRBJ1-2, with 10 bases matching TRBD1. This CDR3 has 15 residues. V shed 5 bases, J shed 5 bases, and the junction held 8 bases outside the gene matches. Germline V gives CDR1 MDHEN, CDR2 SYDVKM. In nucleotides, the CDR3 is TGTGCCAGCAGTCCGGGACAGGGGTCAGGTTATGGCTACACCTTC. This sequence encodes CASSPGQGSGYGYTF.

The rearrangement links TRBV7-9 to TRBJ1-1, with 9 bases that match TRBD1. Germline CDR1 SEHNR, CDR2 FQNEAQ (reference sequence). Trimming cost V 5 bases and J 4 bases; bases outside gene matches: 8. The CDR3 has 15 residues. The CDR3 region is CASSIHRGRATEAFF. The CDR3 DNA reads as TGTGCCAGCAGCATTCACAGGGGGCGGGCCACTGAAGCTTTCTTT.

CDR3 DNA: TGCGCCAGCAGCTTGGCCCCACAGGGGGCTTACAATGAGCAGTTCTTC. This codes for CASSLAPQGAYNEQFF. The rearrangement uses TRBV5-1 and TRBJ2-1; 9 bases fit TRBD1. Germline V gene lookup returns CDR1 SGHRS and CDR2 YFSETQ. J was trimmed by 4 bases and V by 0 bases; bases with no gene match: 5. CDR3 length equals 16 residues.

The gene calls are TRBV11-2 and TRBJ2-7; possibly TRBD2 for D (6 bases). CDR3 length equals 15 residues. Germline CDR1 reads SGHAT; CDR2 reads FQNNGV. V was clipped by 0 bases and J by 3 bases, with 12 bases between them. The CDR3 spells CASSLDPGDYYEQYF. DNA of the CDR3: TGTGCCAGCAGCTTAGATCCGGGAGACTACTACGAGCAGTACTTC. The whole variable domain, filled in from reference TRBV11-2 and TRBJ2-7, reads EAGVAQSPRYKIIEKRQSVAFWCNPISGHATLYWYQQILGQGPKLLIQFQNNGVVDDSQLPKDRFSAERLKGVDSTLKIQPAKLEDSAVYLCASSLDPGDYYEQYFGPGTRLTVT.

The chain carries TRBV20-1 and TRBJ1-1; D is undetermined. Germline lookup yields CDR1 DFQATT and CDR2 SNEGSKA (reference sequence). The CDR3 contains 11 residues. Trimming removed 4 bases from V and 11 bases from J, with 14 bases in between. The CDR3 DNA is TGCAGTGCTACGGAACACCCGGTCGCTTTCTTT. Protein sequence: CSATEHPVAFF.

This chain uses TRBV4-2 with TRBJ1-5; D remains ambiguous. CDR1 is LGHNA and CDR2 is YNFKEQ in the germline V gene. The ends were cut back, 0 bases at V and 6 bases at J, with 21 bases in the middle. This CDR3 contains 18 residues. CDR3 bases: TGTGCCAGCAGCCAAGACGTACTGTTAGCCGGGAACGGTCAGCCCCAGCATTTT. Translating gives CASSQDVLLAGNGQPQHF.

This chain links TRBV29-1 with TRBJ1-5; 7 positions agree with TRBD1. The CDR3 has 13 residues. Looked up from germline, CDR1 is SQVTM and CDR2 is ANQGSEA. After removal of 7 bases from V and 3 bases from J, the junction contained 6 bases not matched to a gene. For the CDR3, the DNA is TGCAGCGCCGGACAGGCTAACAATCAGCCCCAGCATTTT. Protein sequence: CSAGQANNQPQHF.

The chain employs TRBV6-1 and TRBJ2-7; unclear D gene. V gave up 6 bases and J gave up 0 bases, with 9 bases separating them. Germline-derived CDR1 and CDR2 are MNHNS and SASEGT. CDR3 size: 13 residues. CDR3 DNA: TGTGCCAGCAGATCTGACCTCTCCTACGAGCAGTACTTC. Translating it yields CASRSDLSYEQYF.